This passage covers 25 T cell receptor beta chains from one sample sequenced in a study of blood T cells in healthy people across ages. Alongside a J-beta primer mix, a sample-barcoded 5' primer served in a second PCR lasting about 6 to 11 cycles. Via MiXCR, TCRdb re-called the 5' RACE reads, giving one row per CDR3 protein. The sample has about 1,400,000 distinct CDR3 sequences, roughly 59% seen once. Sequencing used blood. These TCRs come from a young man in good health.

The chain joins TRBV20-1 to TRBJ2-7, with 8 bases lining up with TRBD2. Germline values: CDR1 DFQATT, CDR2 SNEGSKA (reference sequence). V was clipped by 0 bases and J by 2 bases; unmatched bases: 3. This CDR3 is built from 14 residues. The CDR3 DNA sequence: TGCAGTGCTAGAGATGACGGGAGGGCCTACGAGCAGTACTTC. It codes for CSARDDGRAYEQYF.

The V gene is TRBV4-1, the J gene TRBJ1-5; D unclear. Trimming removed 4 bases at V and 4 bases at J, with 11 bases between. Germline assignment: CDR1 MGHRA and CDR2 YSYEKL. The CDR3 contains 14 residues. The CDR3 is CASSRDPGNQPQHF. As DNA, the CDR3 is TGCGCCAGCAGCCGCGACCCAGGTAATCAGCCCCAGCATTTT.

The V gene is TRBV12-3 or TRBV12-4, the J gene TRBJ1-1, with a possible D match to TRBD1 (6 bases). The CDR3 is made up of 16 amino acids. V lost 7 bases and J 1 base, leaving 19 bases between the germline ends. CDR3 region: CASTWGRVTSNTEAFF. CDR3 bases: TGTGCCAGCACGTGGGGGCGTGTAACCTCGAACACTGAAGCTTTCTTT.

The J gene is TRBJ2-5, the V gene TRBV29-1; no clear D. The DNA end is a closer match to TRBJ2-7, so the J assignment may be wrong. This CDR3 contains 15 residues. Germline loops: CDR1 SQVTM, CDR2 ANQGSEA. CDR3 DNA sequence: TGCAGCGTTGAAAGAGCCGTACATAGCTCCTACGAGCAGTACTTC. Translation: CSVERAVHSSYEQYF.

Worth noting for this clonotype: One junction end disagrees with the germline gene, perhaps due to a read error. This chain connects TRBV6-9 to TRBJ2-5; the D gene is possibly TRBD2 (5 bases). The germline gives CDR1 MNHGY, CDR2 SVAAGI. The CDR3 is 10 residues long. CDR3 loop: CHLSAYEQYF. The CDR3 coding sequence is TGCCACCTTAGCGCTTATGAGCAGTACTTC.

The chain links TRBV7-8 to TRBJ2-5; D is uncertain. The V gene's germline CDR1 is SGHVS and CDR2 FQNEAQ. This CDR3 contains 13 residues. V lost 5 bases to trimming and J lost 4 bases, with 11 bases between them. The CDR3 bases are TGTGCCAGCAGCATCAGCTGGAGAGAGACCCAGTACTTC. Translation: CASSISWRETQYF.

The sample holds one count of this clonotype. The chain combines TRBV6-1 with TRBJ2-6; 7 bases fit TRBD1. After removal of 6 bases from V and 0 bases from J, the junction contained 14 bases not matched to a gene. Germline V gene sequence: CDR1 MNHNS, CDR2 SASEGT. This CDR3 region has 19 residues. The CDR3 is CASRSTGLALHSGANVLTF. The CDR3 DNA follows: TGTGCCAGCAGATCGACAGGGCTTGCCCTACACTCTGGGGCCAACGTCCTGACTTTC.

The chain joins TRBV7-6 to TRBJ2-5; the D is unclear. This CDR3 has 15 residues. Germline V gene sequence: CDR1 SGHVS, CDR2 FNYEAQ. Deletions cut 5 bases from V and 9 bases from J, with 22 bases between. The CDR3 loop reads CASSHPKDDKVSQYF. The CDR3 nucleotides read TGTGCCAGCAGCCACCCTAAAGATGATAAAGTATCCCAGTACTTC. The whole variable domain, remainder taken from reference TRBV7-6 and TRBJ2-5, is GAGVSQSPRYKVTKRGQDVALRCDPISGHVSLYWYRQALGQGPEFLTYFNYEAQQDKSGLPNDRFSAERPEGSISTLTIQRTEQRDSAMYRCASSHPKDDKVSQYFGPGTRLLVL.

Here the CDR3 reads CASSLSGAPREQYF. CDR3 DNA: TGTGCCAGCAGTTTATCTGGGGCCCCTCGGGAGCAGTACTTC. The chain couples TRBV27 to TRBJ2-7; maybe TRBD1 (5 bases). With 0 bases removed from V and 7 bases from J, the gap between germline ends came to 13 bases. CDR1 and CDR2 from the germline V gene are MNHEY and SMNVEV (reference sequence). The CDR3 covers 14 residues.

The V gene is TRBV7-8, the J gene TRBJ2-1; D may match TRBD1 or TRBD2 (7 bases each). The germline CDR1 and CDR2 sequences are SGHVS and FQNEAQ. V lost 5 bases and J 2 bases, leaving 16 bases between the germline ends. The CDR3 extends over 16 amino acids. CDR3 amino acids: CASSQGGGSPYNEQFF. The CDR3 nucleotides are TGTGCCAGCAGCCAGGGGGGGGGTTCCCCCTACAATGAGCAGTTCTTC.

The V gene is TRBV6-1, the J gene TRBJ2-4; D not certain. The J call may be in error: the DNA end matches TRBJ2-7 better. CDR3 length: 14 amino acids. Germline CDR1 and CDR2: MNHNS and SASEGT. The CDR3 sequence is CASSDNNSRLEQYF. CDR3 sequence (DNA): TGTGCCAGCAGTGACAATAATTCTAGGCTCGAGCAGTACTTC.

In this sample, this clonotype turned up a few times. V usage is TRBV15 and J usage is TRBJ2-5; tentatively, D is TRBD1 (5 bases). The DNA end is a closer match to TRBJ2-7, so the J assignment may be wrong. Germline V CDR1 and CDR2: LNHNV, YYDKDF (reference sequence). There are 15 residues in the CDR3. The CDR3 DNA sequence: TGTGCCACCAGCAGAGTTGGACAAAGGACCGACGAGCAGTACTTC. This sequence encodes CATSRVGQRTDEQYF.

V is TRBV5-1 and J is TRBJ2-4; possible D gene TRBD1, 5 bases. Trimming cost V 4 bases and J 3 bases, with 11 bases left between them. CDR3 size: 14 residues. The germline V gene has CDR1 SGHRS and CDR2 YFSETQ. CDR3 amino acids: CASSLSGNKNIQYF. The CDR3 DNA reads as TGCGCCAGCAGCCTCTCAGGGAACAAAAACATTCAGTACTTC.

The chain uses TRBV27 and TRBJ1-2; D gene unclear. The length of the CDR3 is 14 residues. Germline V CDR1 and CDR2: MNHEY, SMNVEV (reference sequence). Trimming left V 2 bases short and J 3 bases short, with 10 bases between. The CDR3: CASSLLPEHYGYTF. CDR3 bases: TGTGCCAGCAGTTTACTCCCAGAGCACTATGGCTACACCTTC.

This clonotype was detected a few times. V usage is TRBV5-1 and J usage is TRBJ2-7; 8 bases match TRBD2. The CDR3 covers 15 residues. With V trimmed by 3 bases and J by 3 bases, 8 bases remained unmatched. Germline values: CDR1 SGHRS, CDR2 YFSETQ. This chain's CDR3 is CASSSSGGELYEQYF. CDR3 in DNA: TGCGCCAGCAGCTCGAGCGGGGGAGAACTCTACGAGCAGTACTTC.

This chain uses TRBV6-1 with TRBJ2-1; 9 nucleotides line up with TRBD2. Germline trimming cut 4 bases from V and 7 bases from J; bases unmatched to any gene: 11. Germline values: CDR1 MNHNS, CDR2 SASEGT. The CDR3 length is 16 residues. CDR3 sequence: CASSAHPLAGKNEQFF. The CDR3 region has the DNA TGTGCCAGCAGTGCACATCCCCTAGCGGGAAAGAATGAGCAGTTCTTC.

V gene TRBV18 combines with J gene TRBJ2-3; no clear D gene. Looked up from germline, CDR1 is KGHSH and CDR2 is LQKENI. The CDR3 length is 16 residues. Trimming pared 3 bases from V and 0 bases from J, leaving 13 bases between. The CDR3 protein is CASSPVKAHSTDTQYF. The CDR3, as DNA: TGTGCCAGCTCACCGGTCAAGGCACATAGCACAGATACGCAGTATTTT.

This clonotype appeared a few times. The chain uses TRBV29-1 and TRBJ1-2; D gene ambiguous. The length of the CDR3 is 14 residues. Germline CDR1 reads SQVTM; CDR2 reads ANQGSEA. V lost 1 base, J lost 0 bases, and 9 bases lay in between. The CDR3 loop is CSVEATATNYGYTF. CDR3 bases: TGCAGCGTTGAAGCCACAGCGACTAACTATGGCTACACCTTC. The full variable domain, with the rest looked up from reference TRBV29-1 and TRBJ1-2, is SAVISQKPSRDICQRGTSLTIQCQVDSQVTMMFWYRQQPGQSLTLIATANQGSEATYESGFVIDKFPISRPNLTFSTLTVSNMSPEDSSIYLCSVEATATNYGYTFGSGTRLTVV.

Only a few counts were recorded for this clonotype. The CDR3 sequence: CASSQDTGRSSYEQYF. CDR3 nucleotide sequence: TGCGCCAGCAGCCAAGATACAGGGCGTAGCTCCTACGAGCAGTACTTC. The genes are TRBV4-1 and TRBJ2-7, with D tentatively TRBD1 (6 bases). The CDR3 is made up of 16 amino acids. Germline V gene data show CDR1 as MGHRA and CDR2 as YSYEKL. The V end was cut by 0 bases, the J end by 0 bases, with 12 bases between.

The table lists this clonotype with a few counts. The chain links TRBV27 to TRBJ2-4, with D possibly matching TRBD2 (6 bases). The J call may be in error: the DNA end matches TRBJ2-7 better. The CDR3 runs to 11 residues. CDR1 and CDR2 (germline): MNHEY, SMNVEV (reference sequence). In DNA form, the CDR3 reads TGTGCCAGCAGAGTGGGGGGCGAGCAGTACTTC. This translates into CASRVGGEQYF.

The gene calls are TRBV9 and TRBJ1-2, with D maybe TRBD1 (6 bases). The ends were cut back, 4 bases at V and 4 bases at J, with 29 bases in the middle. This CDR3 comprises 19 residues. Germline CDR1 SGDLS, CDR2 YYNGEE. The CDR3: CASSWRRGGGTLGLYGYTF. CDR3 nucleotide sequence: TGTGCCAGCAGCTGGCGGAGAGGGGGGGGGACCTTGGGGCTCTATGGCTACACCTTC. Combining the CDR3 with reference TRBV9 and TRBJ1-2 gives the whole variable domain DSGVTQTPKHLITATGQRVTLRCSPRSGDLSVYWYQQSLDQGLQFLIQYYNGEERAKGNILERFSAQQFPDLHSELNLSSLELGDSALYFCASSWRRGGGTLGLYGYTFGSGTRLTVV.

The rearrangement uses TRBV27 and TRBJ2-3; TRBD1 might be the D (6 bases). The CDR3 loop spans 13 amino acids. Germline V gene lookup returns CDR1 MNHEY and CDR2 SMNVEV (reference sequence). Trimming cost V 2 bases and J 14 bases, with 17 bases left between them. The CDR3 spells CASSLQDRTMLYF. The CDR3 region has the DNA TGTGCCAGCAGTTTACAAGACAGGACGATGCTGTATTTT.

In this sample, this clonotype turned up once. This sequence joins TRBV27 and TRBJ2-3; 7 bases are a match to TRBD1. This CDR3 has 15 amino acids. Germline CDR1 is MNHEY and CDR2 is SMNVEV (reference sequence). J gave up 2 bases and V 4 bases, and 6 bases lay outside the gene matches. This chain's CDR3 is CASSSRTGPTDTQYF. The CDR3 region has the DNA TGTGCCAGCAGTTCCCGGACAGGACCCACAGATACGCAGTATTTT.

This clonotype was seen a few times. The chain is built from TRBV20-1 and TRBJ2-7; a weak D match, TRBD2 (6 bases). Between the trimmed V and J ends, which lost 5 bases and 2 bases, there was a span of 10 bases. The CDR3 runs 12 residues. The V gene's germline CDR1 is DFQATT and CDR2 SNEGSKA (reference sequence). The CDR3 reads CSAWDSAYEQYF. The DNA for the CDR3 is TGCAGTGCTTGGGACTCCGCCTACGAGCAGTACTTC.

This clonotype appeared a few times. V is TRBV4-2 and J is TRBJ2-3; 10 bases match TRBD2. V lost 1 base, J lost 10 bases, and 8 bases stayed unmatched. CDR1 and CDR2 (germline): LGHNA, YNFKEQ. The CDR3 sequence is 15 residues long. CDR3 sequence (DNA): TGTGCCAGCAGCCAAGTAGTGAGCGGGGGGGCGCCGCAGTATTTT. This codes for CASSQVVSGGAPQYF.